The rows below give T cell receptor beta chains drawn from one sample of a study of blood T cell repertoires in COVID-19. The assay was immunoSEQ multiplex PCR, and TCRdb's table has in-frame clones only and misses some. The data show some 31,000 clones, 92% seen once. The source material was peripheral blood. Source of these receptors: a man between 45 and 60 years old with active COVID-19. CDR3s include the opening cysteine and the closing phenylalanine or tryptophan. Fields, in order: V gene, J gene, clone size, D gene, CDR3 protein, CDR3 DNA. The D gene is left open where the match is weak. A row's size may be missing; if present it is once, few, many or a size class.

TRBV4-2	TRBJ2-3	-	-	CASSQGVAEASTDTQYF	TGTGCCAGCAGCCAAGGGGTAGCGGAGGCTAGCACAGATACGCAGTATTTT
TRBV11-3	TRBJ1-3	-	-	CASSLSGVDGDTIYF	TGTGCCAGCAGCTTATCGGGGGTTGATGGCGACACCATATATTTT
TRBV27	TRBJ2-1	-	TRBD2	CASTHGLAAYNEQFF	TGTGCCAGCACTCACGGGCTAGCGGCCTACAATGAGCAGTTCTTC
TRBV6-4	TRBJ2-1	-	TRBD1	CASSAGTGGYNEQFF	TGTGCCAGCAGCGCCGGGACAGGGGGATACAATGAGCAGTTCTTC
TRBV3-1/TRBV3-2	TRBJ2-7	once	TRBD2	CASSSRTSGIAYEQYF	TGTGCCAGCAGCAGCCGGACTAGCGGCATAGCCTACGAGCAGTACTTC
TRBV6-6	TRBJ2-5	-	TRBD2	CASSYSPSGSRETQYF	TGTGCCAGCAGTTACTCCCCAAGCGGGAGCAGAGAGACCCAGTACTTC
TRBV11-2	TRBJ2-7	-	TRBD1	CASSLGQGSSYEQYF	TGTGCCAGCAGTTTGGGACAGGGCAGCTCCTACGAGCAGTACTTC
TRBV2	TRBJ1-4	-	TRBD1	CASERDSPNEKLFF	TGTGCCAGCGAAAGGGACAGTCCTAATGAAAAACTGTTTTTT
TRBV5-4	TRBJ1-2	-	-	CASRSSGLGNYGYTF	TGTGCCAGCAGGTCCTCCGGACTGGGGAACTATGGCTACACCTTC
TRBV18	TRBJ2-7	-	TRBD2	CASSPGGIYEQYF	TGTGCCAGCTCACCCGGGGGGATTTACGAGCAGTACTTC
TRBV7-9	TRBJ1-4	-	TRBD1	CASSLGTGYEKLFF	TGTGCCAGCAGTCTCGGGACAGGGTACGAAAAACTGTTTTTT
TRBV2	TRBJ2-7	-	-	CASSGEYEQYF	TGTGCCAGCAGTGGGGAGTACGAGCAGTACTTC
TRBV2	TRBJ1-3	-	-	CASSRASGNTIYF	TGTGCCAGCAGTCGAGCGTCTGGAAACACCATATATTTT
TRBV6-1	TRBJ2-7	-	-	CASSEGEEYEQYF	TGTGCCAGCAGTGAAGGTGAGGAGTACGAGCAGTACTTC
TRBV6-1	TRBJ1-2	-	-	CASSETRGPFYGYTF	TGTGCCAGCAGTGAAACCAGGGGACCTTTCTATGGCTACACCTTC
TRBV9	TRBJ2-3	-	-	CASSVQSSTDTQYF	TGTGCCAGCAGCGTACAGTCTAGCACAGATACGCAGTATTTT
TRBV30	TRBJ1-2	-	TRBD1	CACDRDRGLNGYTF	TGTGCCTGCGATCGGGACAGGGGGCTTAATGGCTACACCTTC
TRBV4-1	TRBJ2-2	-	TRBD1	CASSPRQGTTGELFF	TGCGCCAGCAGCCCCAGACAGGGAACTACCGGGGAGCTGTTTTTT
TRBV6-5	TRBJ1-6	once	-	CASNQDYNSPLHF	TGTGCCAGCAACCAGGATTATAATTCACCCCTCCACTTT
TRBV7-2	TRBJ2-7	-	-	CASSANSVEQYF	TGTGCCAGCAGCGCCAATAGTGTCGAGCAGTACTTC
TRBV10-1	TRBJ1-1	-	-	CASKEDSGRPEAFF	TGCGCCAGCAAAGAGGACAGCGGTCGACCTGAAGCTTTCTTT
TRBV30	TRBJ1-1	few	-	CAWNRGNTEAFF	TGTGCCTGGAATCGGGGGAACACTGAAGCTTTCTTT
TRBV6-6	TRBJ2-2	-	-	CASSNSNTGELFF	TGTGCCAGCAGCAACTCGAACACCGGGGAGCTGTTTTTT
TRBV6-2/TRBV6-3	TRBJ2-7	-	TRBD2	CASSYGLAPVEQYF	TGTGCCAGCAGTTACGGACTAGCACCCGTCGAGCAGTACTTC
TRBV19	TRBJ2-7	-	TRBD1	CASSIRGQQFEQYF	TGTGCCAGTAGTATAAGGGGACAGCAATTTGAGCAGTACTTC
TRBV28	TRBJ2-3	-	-	CASSFEGGRTDTQYF	TGTGCCAGCAGTTTTGAGGGAGGCCGCACAGATACGCAGTATTTT
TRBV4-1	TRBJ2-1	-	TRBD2	CASSLAGDNNEQFF	TGCGCCAGCAGCCTAGCGGGGGACAACAATGAGCAGTTCTTC
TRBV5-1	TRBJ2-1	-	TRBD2	CASSLGTSGRTQFF	TGCGCCAGCAGCTTAGGGACTAGCGGGAGAACCCAGTTCTTC
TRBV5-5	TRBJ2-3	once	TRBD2	CASSYSLAGGTDTQYF	TGTGCCAGCAGCTACTCACTAGCGGGGGGCACAGATACGCAGTATTTT
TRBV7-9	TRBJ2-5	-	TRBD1	CASSPWGQAKETQYF	TGTGCCAGCAGCCCGTGGGGACAGGCGAAAGAGACCCAGTACTTC
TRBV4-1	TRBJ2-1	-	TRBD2	CASSQDQFSGGYNEQFF	TGCGCCAGCAGCCAAGACCAGTTTAGCGGGGGGTACAATGAGCAGTTCTTC
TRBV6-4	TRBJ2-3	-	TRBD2	CASSESGETDTQYF	TGTGCCAGCAGTGAAAGCGGGGAGACAGATACGCAGTATTTT
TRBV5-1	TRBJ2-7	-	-	CASSSNNPTQPPYEQYF	TGCGCCAGCAGCTCAAATAATCCAACACAACCCCCTTACGAGCAGTACTTC
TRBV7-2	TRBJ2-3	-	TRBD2	CASSLEAGGKYTQYF	TGTGCCAGCAGCTTAGAGGCGGGAGGGAAATATACGCAGTATTTT
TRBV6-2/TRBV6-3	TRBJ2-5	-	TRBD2	CASSYPRLAGVETQYF	TGTGCCAGCAGTTACCCTAGGCTAGCGGGGGTTGAGACCCAGTACTTC
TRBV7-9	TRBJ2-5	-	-	CASSLFPPFETQYF	TGTGCCAGCAGCTTATTTCCCCCCTTTGAGACCCAGTACTTC
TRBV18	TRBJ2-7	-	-	CASSLGIDPTYEQYF	TGTGCCAGCTCCCTCGGGATCGACCCAACCTACGAGCAGTACTTC
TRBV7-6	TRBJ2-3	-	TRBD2	CASSYSGDSTDTQYF	TGTGCCAGCAGCTACAGCGGGGATAGCACAGATACGCAGTATTTT
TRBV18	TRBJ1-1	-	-	CASSSLFNQGYTEAFF	TGTGCCAGCTCAAGCCTTTTTAATCAGGGCTACACTGAAGCTTTCTTT
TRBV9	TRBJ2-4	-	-	CASSPPGGRGIQYF	TGTGCCAGCAGCCCCCCCGGGGGGCGAGGCATTCAGTACTTC
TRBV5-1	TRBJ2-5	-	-	CASSLQQETQYF	TGCGCCAGCAGCTTGCAGCAAGAGACCCAGTACTTC
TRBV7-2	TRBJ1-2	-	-	CASSLEGVALDYGYTF	TGTGCCAGCAGCTTAGAGGGGGTAGCGTTGGACTATGGCTACACCTTC
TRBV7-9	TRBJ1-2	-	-	CASSPRRGGPLGYTF	TGTGCCAGCAGCCCACGCCGGGGAGGGCCTCTTGGCTACACCTTC
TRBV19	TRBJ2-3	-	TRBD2	CASSALAFVADTQYF	TGTGCCAGTAGCGCACTAGCGTTCGTGGCAGATACGCAGTATTTT
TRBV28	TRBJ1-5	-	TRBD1	CASSLQGEGQPQHF	TGTGCCAGCAGTTTACAGGGGGAAGGCCAGCCCCAGCATTTT
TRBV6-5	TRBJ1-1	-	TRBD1	CASKIAGTEYTEAFF	TGTGCCAGCAAAATAGCCGGGACAGAATACACTGAAGCTTTCTTT
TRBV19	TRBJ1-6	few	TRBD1	CASSTRDRRDSPLHF	TGTGCCAGTAGTACACGGGACAGGCGAGATTCACCCCTCCACTTT
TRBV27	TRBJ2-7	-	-	CASSDGGGGYEQYF	TGTGCCAGCAGTGATGGGGGAGGTGGGTACGAGCAGTACTTC
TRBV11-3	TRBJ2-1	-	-	CASSFWRGGSDEQFF	TGTGCCAGCAGCTTCTGGAGGGGAGGAAGCGATGAGCAGTTCTTC
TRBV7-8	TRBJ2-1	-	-	CASSSTSTNEQFF	TGTGCCAGCAGCTCAACTAGCACCAATGAGCAGTTCTTC
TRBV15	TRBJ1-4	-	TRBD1	CATSEQGVTNEKLFF	TGTGCCACCAGCGAGCAGGGGGTAACTAATGAAAAACTGTTTTTT
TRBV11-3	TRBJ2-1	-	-	CASSSLAGSSYNEQFF	TGTGCCAGCAGCTCCCTGGCGGGTAGCTCCTACAATGAGCAGTTCTTC
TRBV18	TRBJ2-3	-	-	CASSYLRVSVSPDTQYF	TGTGCCAGCTCCTATCTCCGAGTTAGCGTTTCTCCAGATACGCAGTATTTT
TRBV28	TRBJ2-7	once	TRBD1	CASRGQGHYEQYF	TGTGCCAGCAGAGGACAGGGACATTACGAGCAGTACTTC
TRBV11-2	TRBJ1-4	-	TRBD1	CASSLGTGFDEKLFF	TGTGCCAGCAGCTTAGGGACAGGGTTCGATGAAAAACTGTTTTTT
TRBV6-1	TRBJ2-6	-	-	CASSEGRHSGANVLTF	TGTGCCAGCAGTGAGGGGCGGCACTCTGGGGCCAACGTCCTGACTTTC
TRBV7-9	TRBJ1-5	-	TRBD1	CASSLWGQGGNQPQHF	TGTGCCAGCAGCTTATGGGGACAGGGAGGCAATCAGCCCCAGCATTTT
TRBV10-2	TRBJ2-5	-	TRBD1	CASSLQGAETQYF	TGCGCCAGCAGTTTACAGGGGGCGGAGACCCAGTACTTC
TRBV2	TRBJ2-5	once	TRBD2	CASRWLAGAREETQYF	TGTGCCAGCAGATGGCTAGCGGGGGCGAGAGAAGAGACCCAGTACTTC